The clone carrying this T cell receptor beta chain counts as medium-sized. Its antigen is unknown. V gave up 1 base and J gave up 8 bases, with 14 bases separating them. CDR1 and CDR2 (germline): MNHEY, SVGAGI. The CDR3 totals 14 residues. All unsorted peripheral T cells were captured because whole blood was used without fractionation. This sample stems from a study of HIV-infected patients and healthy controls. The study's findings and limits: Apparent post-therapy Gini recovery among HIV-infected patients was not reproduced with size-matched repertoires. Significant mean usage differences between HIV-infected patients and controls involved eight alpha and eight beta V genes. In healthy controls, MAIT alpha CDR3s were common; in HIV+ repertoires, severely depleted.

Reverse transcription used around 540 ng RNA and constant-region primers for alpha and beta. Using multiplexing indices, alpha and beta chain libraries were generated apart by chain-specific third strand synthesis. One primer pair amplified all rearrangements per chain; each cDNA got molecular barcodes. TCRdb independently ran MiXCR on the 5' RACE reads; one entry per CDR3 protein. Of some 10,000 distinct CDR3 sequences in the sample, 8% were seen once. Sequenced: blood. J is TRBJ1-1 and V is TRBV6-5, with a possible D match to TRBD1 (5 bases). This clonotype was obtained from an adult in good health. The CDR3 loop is CASSYFTQGGEAFF. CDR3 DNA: TGTGCCAGCAGTTACTTTACCCAGGGAGGAGAAGCTTTCTTT.